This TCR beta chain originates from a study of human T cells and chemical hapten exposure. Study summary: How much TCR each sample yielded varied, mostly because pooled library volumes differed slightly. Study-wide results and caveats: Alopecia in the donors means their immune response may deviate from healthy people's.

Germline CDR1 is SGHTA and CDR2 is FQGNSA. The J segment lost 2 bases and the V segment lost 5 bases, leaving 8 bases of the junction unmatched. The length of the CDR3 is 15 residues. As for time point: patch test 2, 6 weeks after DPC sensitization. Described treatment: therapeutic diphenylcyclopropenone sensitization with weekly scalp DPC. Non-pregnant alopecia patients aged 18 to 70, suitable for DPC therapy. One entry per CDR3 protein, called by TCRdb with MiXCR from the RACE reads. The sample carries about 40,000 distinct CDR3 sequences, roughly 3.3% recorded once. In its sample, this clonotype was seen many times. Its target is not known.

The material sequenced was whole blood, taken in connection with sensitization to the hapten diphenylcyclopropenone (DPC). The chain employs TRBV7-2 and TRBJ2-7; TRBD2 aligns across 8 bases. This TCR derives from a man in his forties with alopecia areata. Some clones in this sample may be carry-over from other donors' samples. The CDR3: CASSQQAGAPYEQYF. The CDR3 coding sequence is TGTGCCAGCAGCCAACAAGCGGGAGCCCCCTACGAGCAGTACTTC. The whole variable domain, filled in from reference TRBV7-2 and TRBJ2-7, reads GAGVSQSPSNKVTEKGKDVELRCDPISGHTALYWYRQSLGQGLEFLIYFQGNSAPDKSGLPSDRFSAERTGGSVSTLTIQRTQQEDSAVYLCASSQQAGAPYEQYFGPGTRLTVT.